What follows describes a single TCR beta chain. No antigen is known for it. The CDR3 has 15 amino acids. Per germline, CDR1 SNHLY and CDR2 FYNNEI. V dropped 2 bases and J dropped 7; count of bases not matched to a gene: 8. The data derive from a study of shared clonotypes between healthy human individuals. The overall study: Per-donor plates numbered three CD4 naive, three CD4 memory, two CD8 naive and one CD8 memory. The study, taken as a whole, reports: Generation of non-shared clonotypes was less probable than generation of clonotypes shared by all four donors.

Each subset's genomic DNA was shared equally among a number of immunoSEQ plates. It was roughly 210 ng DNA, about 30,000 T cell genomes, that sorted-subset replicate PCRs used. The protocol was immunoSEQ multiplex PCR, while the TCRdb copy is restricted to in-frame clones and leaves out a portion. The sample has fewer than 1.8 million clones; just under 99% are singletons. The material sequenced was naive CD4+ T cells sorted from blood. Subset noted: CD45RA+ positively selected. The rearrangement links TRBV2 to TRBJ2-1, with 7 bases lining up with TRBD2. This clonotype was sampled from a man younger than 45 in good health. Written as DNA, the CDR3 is TGTGCCAGCAGTGAATTAGGGACGCGGGGGAATGAGCAGTTCTTC. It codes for CASSELGTRGNEQFF. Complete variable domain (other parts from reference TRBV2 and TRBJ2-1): EPEVTQTPSHQVTQMGQEVILRCVPISNHLYFYWYRQILGQKVEFLVSFYNNEISEKSEIFDDQFSVERPDGSNFTLKIRSTKLEDSAMYFCASSELGTRGNEQFFGPGTRLTVL.